This TCR beta chain was found in a study of cytomegalovirus exposure and HLA in healthy donors. Primers: 60 Vbeta forward and 13 Jbeta reverse. Produced via immunoSEQ multiplex PCR; TCRdb's table is partial and in-frame only. The profile shows tens of thousands of clones, roughly 72% of them singletons. CDR1 and CDR2 (germline): ENHRY, SYGVKD. CDR3 length equals 16 residues. V was clipped by 0 bases and J by 6 bases, with 14 bases between them. J is TRBJ1-4 and V is TRBV10-3; TRBD1 might be the D (5 bases). Sequenced sample: PBMCs. The TCR sequence derives from a man aged 50 to 60 in good health and CMV-seronegative. Written as DNA, the CDR3 is TGTGCCATCAGTGAGTCGTCGGGGGTAGCGGATGAAAAACTGTTTTTT. This translates into CAISESSGVADEKLFF.